These 17 T cell receptor beta chains were all obtained from the same sample, sequenced in a study of shared clonotypes between healthy human individuals. Clones were sequenced by immunoSEQ multiplex PCR, and TCRdb holds only the in-frame ones, with some missing. Of roughly 2.2 million clones listed, about 90% were seen once; the top ten hold approximately 0.41%. The sample comprised naive CD4+ T cells from PBMCs. Subset of the sample: CD45RA+ positively selected. Source of these receptors: a man aged 18 to 30 in good health. Some clones in this sample may be carry-over from other donors' samples.

The gene calls are TRBV28 and TRBJ1-2; D is unresolved. Germline V lookup: CDR1 MDHEN, CDR2 SYDVKM. This CDR3 comprises 14 residues. V was shortened by 6 bases and J by 4 bases, with 15 bases between the two germline ends. The CDR3 sequence is CASSVGSGFYGYTF. As DNA, the CDR3 is TGTGCCAGCAGCGTGGGGTCTGGGTTCTATGGCTACACCTTC.

The V gene is TRBV6-1, the J gene TRBJ2-3; perhaps TRBD2 as D (7 bases). V was clipped by 10 bases and J by 0 bases, with 14 bases between them. Germline CDR1 MNHNS, CDR2 SASEGT. The CDR3 is made up of 14 amino acids. The chain's CDR3 is CATSRGGSTDTQYF. In DNA form, the CDR3 reads TGTGCCACTTCAAGGGGGGGCAGCACAGATACGCAGTATTTT.

A single count supports this clone. The chain has TRBV18 and TRBJ2-5; D remains ambiguous. The CDR3 is 15 residues long. Germline V gene sequence: CDR1 KGHSH, CDR2 LQKENI. The V gene lost 2 bases and the J gene lost 1 base, with 11 bases spanning the gap. CDR3 amino acids: CASSPGLNPQETQYF. For the CDR3, the DNA is TGTGCCAGCTCACCAGGTCTAAACCCCCAAGAGACCCAGTACTTC. The whole variable domain, filled in from reference TRBV18 and TRBJ2-5, reads NAGVMQNPRHLVRRRGQEARLRCSPMKGHSHVYWYRQLPEEGLKFMVYLQKENIIDESGMPKERFSAEFPKEGPSILRIQQVVRGDSAAYFCASSPGLNPQETQYFGPGTRLLVL.

The rearrangement joins TRBV10-1 to TRBJ2-3; 8 bases agree with TRBD2. Germline assignment: CDR1 WNHNN and CDR2 SYGVQD (reference sequence). J gave up 2 bases and V 3 bases, and 7 bases lay outside the gene matches. The CDR3 runs 16 residues. Here the CDR3 reads CASSDGGTSYTDTQYF. In nucleotides, the CDR3 is TGCGCCAGCAGTGATGGCGGGACTAGTTACACAGATACGCAGTATTTT.

The rearrangement uses TRBV4-2 and TRBJ2-7; 12 positions match TRBD2. CDR1 is LGHNA, CDR2 YNFKEQ, per germline. The CDR3 has 18 amino acids. The J segment lost 6 bases and the V segment lost 3 bases, leaving 15 bases of the junction unmatched. This CDR3 reads CASSHQALAGGLTIEQYF. The CDR3 bases are TGTGCCAGCAGCCATCAGGCACTAGCGGGAGGACTTACCATCGAGCAGTACTTC.

With regard to this clone: Other DNA sequences in this specimen translate into the identical CDR3. This chain joins TRBV7-2 and TRBJ2-6, with 10 nucleotides matching TRBD2. Germline V CDR1 and CDR2: SGHTA, FQGNSA. The CDR3 is 18 amino acids. V dropped 5 bases and J dropped 1; count of bases not matched to a gene: 8. This CDR3 reads CASSLPSGSSSGANVLTF. The CDR3 DNA follows: TGTGCCAGCAGCCTGCCTAGCGGGAGCTCTTCTGGGGCCAACGTCCTGACTTTC.

The chain uses TRBV2 and TRBJ1-1, with 7 bases fitting TRBD1. Germline values: CDR1 SNHLY, CDR2 FYNNEI. The length of the CDR3 is 16 residues. V was clipped by 3 bases and J by 4 bases; unmatched bases: 11. This CDR3 reads CASSDLRQGLGTEAFF. The CDR3 region has the DNA TGTGCCAGCAGTGACTTGAGACAGGGCTTGGGCACTGAAGCTTTCTTT. Looking up the rest from reference TRBV2 and TRBJ1-1 gives the full variable domain: EPEVTQTPSHQVTQMGQEVILRCVPISNHLYFYWYRQILGQKVEFLVSFYNNEISEKSEIFDDQFSVERPDGSNFTLKIRSTKLEDSAMYFCASSDLRQGLGTEAFFGQGTRLTVV.

The chain couples TRBV27 to TRBJ2-4; 13 bases are shared with TRBD2. The V gene's germline CDR1 is MNHEY and CDR2 SMNVEV (reference sequence). The junction had 7 bases not matched to a gene; V was cut back by 3 bases and J by 8 bases. This CDR3 comprises 16 residues. CDR3 sequence reads: CASSFVGTSGNDIQYF. The CDR3 coding sequence is TGTGCCAGCAGTTTTGTCGGGACTAGCGGGAATGACATTCAGTACTTC.

CDR3 loop: CASRPRTFQGRNTEAFF. The CDR3 DNA sequence: TGTGCCAGCAGACCAAGGACCTTCCAGGGAAGGAACACTGAAGCTTTCTTT. The genes are TRBV7-2 and TRBJ1-1, with D possibly TRBD1 on 5 matching bases. Between the trimmed V and J ends, which lost 6 bases and 1 base, there was a span of 21 bases. The V gene's germline CDR1 is SGHTA and CDR2 FQGNSA. There are 17 residues in the CDR3. Full variable domain (rest looked up from reference TRBV7-2 and TRBJ1-1): GAGVSQSPSNKVTEKGKDVELRCDPISGHTALYWYRQSLGQGLEFLIYFQGNSAPDKSGLPSDRFSAERTGGSVSTLTIQRTQQEDSAVYLCASRPRTFQGRNTEAFFGQGTRLTVV.

The chain employs TRBV19 and TRBJ1-1, with D unclear. CDR1 is LNHDA and CDR2 is SQIVND in the germline V gene (reference sequence). Trimming took off 5 bases at V and 4 bases at J, with 17 bases between the two ends. The CDR3 extends over 15 amino acids. The chain's CDR3 is CASSFPKHPTTEAFF. In DNA, the CDR3 is TGTGCCAGTAGTTTCCCTAAACATCCGACCACTGAAGCTTTCTTT.

V and J are TRBV11-2 and TRBJ1-1; no clear D. Germline-derived CDR1 and CDR2 are SGHAT and FQNNGV. The germline V and J ends were trimmed by 5 bases and 6 bases, with 19 bases remaining between them. The CDR3 runs 15 residues. CDR3 amino acids: CASSPGWGKGSEAFF. CDR3 DNA: TGTGCCAGCAGCCCGGGTTGGGGTAAGGGTTCTGAAGCTTTCTTT.

The rearrangement uses TRBV4-1 and TRBJ2-4, with D tentatively TRBD1 (6 bases). V was trimmed by 1 base and J by 1 base, leaving 14 bases between them. Germline values: CDR1 MGHRA, CDR2 YSYEKL. The CDR3 spans 17 residues. This chain's CDR3 is CASSQGLQGRAKNIQYF. As DNA, the CDR3 is TGCGCCAGCAGCCAAGGGCTCCAGGGGCGGGCCAAAAACATTCAGTACTTC.

This rearrangement joins TRBV7-8 to TRBJ1-2; 11 bases align to TRBD1. This CDR3 has 14 amino acids. Germline V CDR1 and CDR2: SGHVS, FQNEAQ. The V gene end was trimmed by 2 bases and the J gene end by 5 bases; junction bases not matched to a gene: 1. This CDR3 is CASSLRDRGYGYTF. In nucleotides, the CDR3 is TGTGCCAGCAGCTTACGGGACAGGGGGTATGGCTACACCTTC.

The chain recombines TRBV30 with TRBJ2-6; 11 bases map to TRBD1. After removal of 5 bases from V and 0 bases from J, the junction contained 9 bases not matched to a gene. Germline-derived CDR1 and CDR2 are GTSNPN and SVGIG (reference sequence). The CDR3 covers 18 residues. DNA of the CDR3: TGTGCCTGGGCGAGGGGACAGGGGGGCTTCTCTGGGGCCAACGTCCTGACTTTC. Protein sequence: CAWARGQGGFSGANVLTF. The full variable domain, completed using reference TRBV30 and TRBJ2-6, is SQTIHQWPATLVQPVGSPLSLECTVEGTSNPNLYWYRQAAGRGLQLLFYSVGIGQISSEVPQNLSASRPQDRQFILSSKKLLLSDSGFYLCAWARGQGGFSGANVLTFGAGSRLTVL.

The chain has TRBV9 and TRBJ2-7; 8 nucleotides agree with TRBD2. V dropped 0 bases and J dropped 7; count of bases not matched to a gene: 12. The CDR3 has 16 amino acids. Germline V gene sequence: CDR1 SGDLS, CDR2 YYNGEE. The CDR3 is CASSVAAGGPPPEQYF. CDR3 nucleotides: TGTGCCAGCAGCGTAGCCGCGGGAGGCCCACCCCCAGAGCAGTACTTC.

Remarks on this clone: The same CDR3 also results from other DNA sequences found in this sample. The V gene is TRBV18, the J gene TRBJ2-7; a weak D match, TRBD1 (5 bases). Germline assignment: CDR1 KGHSH and CDR2 LQKENI. The CDR3 totals 12 residues. V dropped 2 bases and J dropped 3 bases, with 5 bases sitting between them. The CDR3, as DNA: TGTGCCAGCTCACCAGACAGCTACGAGCAGTACTTC. It is translated as CASSPDSYEQYF.

The chain couples TRBV5-5 to TRBJ2-1; D might be TRBD2 (6 bases). Per the germline V gene, CDR1 is SGHKS and CDR2 is YYEKEE (reference sequence). Trimming cost V 2 bases and J 15 bases, with 21 bases left between them. The CDR3 has 14 residues. As DNA, the CDR3 is TGTGCCAGCAGCTTCTTCCGCGGGAACGCTCGCCCGTTCTTC. It yields the protein CASSFFRGNARPFF.